This is a list of T cell receptor beta chains from one sample in a study of graft-versus-host responses after intestinal transplantation. Antigen specificity for these receptors is unknown. The data were produced by immunoSEQ multiplex PCR, yet TCRdb's version contains in-frame clones alone and is incomplete. This sample has 90,000 to 150,000 clones, with approximately 95% found just once. The sequences come from unstimulated CD8+ T cells sorted from spleen or lymph node cells, collected before intestinal transplant. The receptors were sampled from a human donor who received an intestinal transplant. Both conserved end residues are part of each CDR3. D genes are given only for firm matches. A row's size may be missing; if present it is once, few, many or a size class.

size	J	D	V	CDR3	DNA
.	TRBJ2-3	TRBD2	TRBV2	CASRGTSPDTQYF	TGTGCCAGCAGGGGGACTAGCCCGGATACGCAGTATTTT
.	TRBJ2-7	.	TRBV5-5	CASSPWAEHYRPYEQYF	TGTGCCAGCAGCCCTTGGGCGGAGCATTATAGGCCCTACGAGCAGTACTTC
.	TRBJ1-4	.	TRBV11-2	CASSLGPTTEKLFF	TGTGCCAGCAGCTTAGGGCCTACTACGGAAAAACTGTTTTTT
.	TRBJ2-2	.	TRBV9	CASSVARATGELFF	TGTGCCAGCAGCGTAGCGCGGGCTACCGGGGAGCTGTTTTTT
.	TRBJ2-7	.	TRBV5-6	CASRAIWASYEEYF	TGTGCCAGCAGGGCGATCTGGGCCTCCTACGAAGAGTACTTC
.	TRBJ2-7	TRBD1	TRBV28	CASSGGDRATYEQYF	TGTGCCAGCAGTGGGGGGGACAGGGCCACCTACGAGCAGTACTTC
.	TRBJ2-5	TRBD2	TRBV4-1	CASSQSSGRGAQYF	TGCGCCAGCAGCCAGAGTAGCGGGAGGGGGGCCCAGTACTTC
.	TRBJ2-1	.	TRBV29-1	CSVPDPLRNEQFF	TGCAGCGTTCCGGACCCACTGAGGAATGAGCAGTTCTTC
.	TRBJ2-2	TRBD2	TRBV5-1	CASSSLAENTGELFF	TGCGCCAGCAGCTCCCTAGCGGAGAACACCGGGGAGCTGTTTTTT
.	TRBJ1-5	.	TRBV4-3	CASSQAVRTVNQPQHF	TGCGCCAGCAGCCAAGCGGTTAGAACAGTCAATCAGCCCCAGCATTTT
.	TRBJ2-1	TRBD2	TRBV6-1	CASAKLAGGDEQFF	TGTGCCAGCGCGAAACTAGCGGGAGGTGATGAGCAGTTCTTC
.	TRBJ2-7	.	TRBV4-3	CASSQEVTQTYEQYF	TGCGCCAGCAGCCAAGAGGTTACACAAACTTACGAGCAGTACTTC
.	TRBJ2-5	TRBD2	TRBV6-6	CASSPAGEHETQYF	TGTGCCAGCAGCCCAGCGGGAGAGCATGAGACCCAGTACTTC
.	TRBJ2-7	.	TRBV10-2	CASSYGSNDYEQYF	TGCGCCAGCAGTTACGGGTCCAACGACTACGAGCAGTACTTC
.	TRBJ2-1	.	TRBV9	CASSGGFQAYNEQFF	TGTGCCAGCAGCGGCGGGTTTCAGGCCTACAATGAGCAGTTCTTC
few	TRBJ2-7	.	TRBV7-9	CASSTWTSGYEQYF	TGTGCCAGCAGCACCTGGACGTCAGGGTACGAGCAGTACTTC
.	TRBJ2-2	TRBD2	TRBV19	CASSIALAGGTGELFF	TGTGCCAGTAGTATAGCTCTAGCGGGAGGCACCGGGGAGCTGTTTTTT
.	TRBJ1-2	.	TRBV4-3	CASSPSGASPYTF	TGCGCCAGCAGCCCTTCCGGGGCTTCCCCCTACACCTTC
.	TRBJ2-5	.	TRBV11-2	CASSSRPLSGQETQYF	TGTGCCAGCAGCTCCCGCCCATTGAGCGGACAAGAGACCCAGTACTTC
.	TRBJ1-5	.	TRBV10-3	CAISEDRDRGNQPQHF	TGTGCCATCAGTGAGGACCGGGACCGAGGCAATCAGCCCCAGCATTTT
.	TRBJ2-5	.	TRBV30	CAWGADGQETQYF	TGTGCCTGGGGGGCCGACGGACAAGAGACCCAGTACTTC
.	TRBJ2-1	TRBD2	TRBV4-1	CASSHLAGSNEQFF	TGCGCCAGCAGCCACCTAGCGGGGAGCAATGAGCAGTTCTTC
few	TRBJ2-7	TRBD2	TRBV7-6	CASSSKGTSGRPYEQYF	TGTGCCAGCAGCTCAAAAGGGACTAGCGGGAGGCCCTACGAGCAGTACTTC
.	TRBJ2-7	.	TRBV9	CASSVSSGLGYEQYF	TGTGCCAGCAGCGTATCCAGCGGGTTAGGCTACGAGCAGTACTTC
.	TRBJ1-1	.	TRBV19	CASSIVIGGGGTEAFF	TGTGCCAGTAGTATAGTCATCGGGGGTGGAGGCACTGAAGCTTTCTTT
.	TRBJ2-7	.	TRBV5-6	CASSSNSYEQYF	TGTGCCAGCAGCTCCAACTCCTACGAGCAGTACTTC
once	TRBJ2-1	TRBD2	TRBV5-1	CASHLAGSTGDEQFF	TGCGCCAGCCATTTAGCGGGGAGCACGGGGGATGAGCAGTTCTTC
.	TRBJ2-1	.	TRBV20-1	CSAFVDNEQFF	TGCAGTGCTTTCGTCGACAATGAGCAGTTCTTC
.	TRBJ1-2	.	TRBV5-6	CASSPIGQGGNGYTF	TGTGCCAGCAGCCCCATTGGGCAAGGAGGAAATGGCTACACCTTC
.	TRBJ1-2	TRBD1	TRBV11-2	CASSLVGDRMSGYTF	TGTGCCAGCAGCTTAGTGGGGGACAGGATGAGTGGCTACACCTTC
.	TRBJ1-5	.	TRBV28	CASMMQGWSQPQHF	TGTGCCAGCATGATGCAGGGTTGGAGTCAGCCCCAGCATTTT
.	TRBJ1-1	TRBD1	TRBV25-1	CASSDTTGRNTEAFF	TGTGCCAGCAGTGATACGACAGGGAGGAACACTGAAGCTTTCTTT
.	TRBJ1-2	TRBD1	TRBV4-1	CASSQDSQGAVPPNYGYTF	TGCGCCAGCAGCCAAGATTCACAGGGGGCTGTACCCCCTAACTATGGCTACACCTTC
.	TRBJ1-2	.	TRBV28	CASSLKVSYGYTF	TGTGCCAGCAGTTTAAAAGTTTCGTATGGCTACACCTTC
.	TRBJ1-5	.	TRBV28	CASSWISNGGQPQHF	TGTGCCAGCAGTTGGATCTCGAACGGGGGCCAGCCCCAGCATTTT
.	TRBJ2-3	.	TRBV27	CASKPSGAPDTQYF	TGTGCCAGCAAACCTTCGGGGGCCCCAGATACGCAGTATTTT
.	TRBJ2-1	.	TRBV28	CASSLPSVSYNEQFF	TGTGCCAGCAGTTTACCGTCTGTCTCCTACAATGAGCAGTTCTTC
.	TRBJ1-3	.	TRBV5-1	CASSKGQLSSGNTIYF	TGCGCCAGCAGCAAAGGACAGCTAAGCTCTGGAAACACCATATATTTT
once	TRBJ2-7	.	TRBV7-3	CASSLTAARSYEQYF	TGTGCCAGCAGCTTAACGGCGGCCAGGTCCTACGAGCAGTACTTC
.	TRBJ1-5	.	TRBV6-4	CASNPKEGMGDQPQHF	TGTGCCAGCAACCCTAAGGAGGGAATGGGGGATCAGCCCCAGCATTTT
.	TRBJ2-7	.	TRBV28	CASSLSPNYEQYF	TGTGCCAGCAGTTTATCCCCGAACTACGAGCAGTACTTC
.	TRBJ1-1	.	TRBV7-9	CASSPRVGSTEAFF	TGTGCCAGCAGCCCGAGGGTGGGGAGCACTGAAGCTTTCTTT
.	TRBJ1-3	.	TRBV15	CATSRSVRPGNTIYF	TGTGCCACCAGCAGATCAGTACGGCCTGGAAACACCATATATTTT
.	TRBJ2-7	TRBD2	TRBV4-2	CASSQDAQREFGEQYF	TGTGCCAGCAGCCAAGATGCCCAGCGGGAGTTTGGAGAGCAGTACTTC
.	TRBJ1-1	.	TRBV19	CASSIGSQRAFF	TGTGCCAGTAGTATCGGGAGCCAGAGAGCTTTCTTT
.	TRBJ2-7	TRBD1	TRBV27	CASSFSWTGGTYEQYF	TGTGCCAGCAGTTTTTCCTGGACAGGGGGAACCTACGAGCAGTACTTC
.	TRBJ2-1	TRBD1	TRBV27	CASSPDRRNNEQFF	TGTGCCAGCAGTCCGGACAGGAGGAACAATGAGCAGTTCTTC
.	TRBJ2-5	.	TRBV6-1	CASSELPVDNNRAQETQYF	TGTGCCAGCAGTGAACTCCCGGTCGATAACAACAGAGCCCAAGAGACCCAGTACTTC
once	TRBJ2-7	.	TRBV7-9	CASSSLTEDSYEQYF	TGTGCCAGCAGCTCTCTCACAGAGGACTCCTACGAGCAGTACTTC
.	TRBJ1-1	.	TRBV5-1	CASSLAGGGVTEAFF	TGCGCCAGCAGCTTGGCAGGTGGCGGAGTCACTGAAGCTTTCTTT
.	TRBJ1-6	.	TRBV6-5	CASSYSGGWNNSPLHF	TGTGCCAGCAGTTACTCTGGGGGCTGGAATAATTCACCCCTCCACTTT
.	TRBJ1-2	TRBD1	TRBV28	CASSDQGTGAYGYTF	TGTGCCAGCAGTGACCAGGGGACAGGGGCGTATGGCTACACCTTC
.	TRBJ1-4	.	TRBV28	CASLPLGTNEKLFF	TGTGCCAGCCTCCCACTGGGAACTAATGAAAAACTGTTTTTT
.	TRBJ2-3	.	TRBV15	CATSRRYSRSKENGATDTQYF	TGTGCCACCAGCAGAAGGTATAGTAGGTCAAAGGAGAATGGGGCAACAGATACGCAGTATTTT
.	TRBJ2-1	.	TRBV29-1	CSVNVNEQFF	TGCAGCGTAAACGTCAATGAGCAGTTCTTC
.	TRBJ2-5	TRBD2	TRBV2	CASSDAMREQLETQYF	TGTGCCAGCAGTGATGCGATGCGGGAGCAGCTAGAGACCCAGTACTTC
.	TRBJ2-3	.	TRBV7-9	CASSYPDSLTDTQYF	TGTGCCAGCAGCTATCCCGACAGCCTCACAGATACGCAGTATTTT
.	TRBJ1-2	TRBD1	TRBV13	CASSLAPGGGYTF	TGTGCCAGCAGCTTAGCGCCAGGGGGTGGCTACACCTTC
once	TRBJ2-7	.	TRBV28	CASSPRTVLYEQYF	TGTGCCAGCAGTCCGAGGACAGTACTTTACGAGCAGTACTTC